A selection of T cell receptor beta chains follows, all from one sample in a study of CD8 T cells in ankylosing spondylitis. TCRdb re-analysed the 5' RACE reads in MiXCR, keeping a single row per CDR3 protein. This sample has 150,000 to 200,000 distinct CDR3 sequences; under 35% occur once, and the top ten carry about 6.3%. Sequencing was carried out using synovial fluid, either unsorted or a sorted T cell fraction (not recorded which). The receptor set was obtained from a male donor with ankylosing spondylitis. The CDR3 runs from the conserved cysteine through the conserved F or W. Fields, in order: clone size, D gene, CDR3 length, J gene, V gene, CDR3 protein, CDR3 DNA. D genes are given only for firm matches. Some rows mark clone size as missing; the rest say once, few, many or name a class of expanded clone.

abundance: many
d_gene: -
len: 15
j_gene: TRBJ1-5
v_gene: TRBV27
CDR3aa: CASSSTGVVLQPQHF
CDR3nt: TGTGCCAGCAGTTCGACAGGTGTAGTACTTCAGCCCCAGCATTTT

abundance: many
d_gene: -
len: 12
j_gene: TRBJ2-1
v_gene: TRBV14
CDR3aa: CASSSKGNEQFF
CDR3nt: TGTGCCAGCAGTTCCAAGGGCAATGAGCAGTTCTTC

abundance: few
d_gene: TRBD1
len: 15
j_gene: TRBJ2-3
v_gene: TRBV7-2
CDR3aa: CASSSGQALTDTQYF
CDR3nt: TGTGCCAGCAGCTCGGGACAGGCTCTCACAGATACGCAGTATTTT

abundance: few
d_gene: TRBD1
len: 14
j_gene: TRBJ2-7
v_gene: TRBV27
CDR3aa: CASSFHRDRVEQYF
CDR3nt: TGTGCCAGCAGTTTTCACCGGGACAGGGTCGAGCAGTACTTC

abundance: many
d_gene: -
len: 14
j_gene: TRBJ1-4
v_gene: TRBV5-1
CDR3aa: CASSLDGFNEKLFF
CDR3nt: TGCGCCAGCAGCTTGGACGGGTTTAATGAAAAACTGTTTTTT

abundance: few
d_gene: -
len: 12
j_gene: TRBJ2-1
v_gene: TRBV13
CDR3aa: CASSWARGEQFF
CDR3nt: TGTGCCAGCAGCTGGGCCAGGGGAGAGCAGTTCTTC

abundance: few
d_gene: -
len: 16
j_gene: TRBJ2-3
v_gene: TRBV10-2
CDR3aa: CASSVTGGSQTDTQYF
CDR3nt: TGCGCCAGCAGTGTAACCGGGGGATCGCAGACAGATACGCAGTATTTT

abundance: once
d_gene: -
len: 15
j_gene: TRBJ2-7
v_gene: TRBV18
CDR3aa: CASSLGVRAPGEQYF
CDR3nt: TGTGCCAGCTCACTAGGAGTCCGGGCCCCTGGGGAGCAGTACTTC

abundance: -
d_gene: TRBD1
len: 18
j_gene: TRBJ2-2
v_gene: TRBV4-2
CDR3aa: CASSQDLGGSHNTGELFF
CDR3nt: TGTGCCAGCAGCCAAGATCTAGGGGGCTCCCACAACACCGGGGAGCTGTTTTTT

abundance: few
d_gene: -
len: 14
j_gene: TRBJ1-2
v_gene: TRBV5-5
CDR3aa: CASSPPSGNYGYTF
CDR3nt: TGTGCCAGCAGCCCGCCGTCGGGAAACTATGGCTACACCTTC

abundance: -
d_gene: TRBD2
len: 17
j_gene: TRBJ2-3
v_gene: TRBV4-1
CDR3aa: CASSPAYTSGYTDTQYF
CDR3nt: TGCGCCAGCAGCCCAGCTTACACTAGCGGCTACACAGATACGCAGTATTTT

abundance: -
d_gene: -
len: 12
j_gene: TRBJ2-3
v_gene: TRBV7-9
CDR3aa: CASSPGGDTQYF
CDR3nt: TGTGCCAGCAGCCCAGGAGGAGATACGCAGTATTTT

abundance: -
d_gene: TRBD2
len: 16
j_gene: TRBJ2-2
v_gene: TRBV12-5
CDR3aa: CASGPTGGPYTGELFF
CDR3nt: TGTGCTAGTGGTCCAACGGGGGGGCCTTACACCGGGGAGCTGTTTTTT

abundance: few
d_gene: -
len: 10
j_gene: TRBJ1-1
v_gene: TRBV29-1
CDR3aa: CSVEVDEAFF
CDR3nt: TGCAGCGTTGAGGTTGATGAAGCTTTCTTT

abundance: -
d_gene: TRBD1
len: 14
j_gene: TRBJ1-2
v_gene: TRBV2
CDR3aa: CASSATQGAAGYTF
CDR3nt: TGTGCCAGCAGTGCTACTCAGGGGGCGGCTGGCTACACCTTC

abundance: few
d_gene: -
len: 13
j_gene: TRBJ1-6
v_gene: TRBV20-1
CDR3aa: CSARDTNNSPLHF
CDR3nt: TGCAGTGCCCGGGACACCAATAATTCACCCCTCCACTTT

abundance: -
d_gene: TRBD2
len: 17
j_gene: TRBJ2-3
v_gene: TRBV20-1
CDR3aa: CSARDWGLAGGSDTQYF
CDR3nt: TGCAGTGCTAGAGATTGGGGACTAGCGGGAGGTTCAGATACGCAGTATTTT

abundance: -
d_gene: -
len: 15
j_gene: TRBJ1-4
v_gene: TRBV6-1
CDR3aa: CASSDRTPTNEKLFF
CDR3nt: TGTGCCAGCAGTGACCGGACCCCAACTAATGAAAAACTGTTTTTT

abundance: -
d_gene: TRBD1
len: 14
j_gene: TRBJ1-2
v_gene: TRBV5-1
CDR3aa: CASSQTGESYGYTF
CDR3nt: TGCGCCAGCAGCCAGACAGGGGAGAGCTATGGCTACACCTTC

abundance: many
d_gene: -
len: 15
j_gene: TRBJ2-5
v_gene: TRBV5-1
CDR3aa: CASSLVAGTEETQYF
CDR3nt: TGCGCCAGCAGCTTGGTTGCCGGCACGGAGGAGACCCAGTACTTC

abundance: -
d_gene: TRBD1
len: 15
j_gene: TRBJ2-1
v_gene: TRBV14
CDR3aa: CASSQGTASYNEQFF
CDR3nt: TGTGCCAGCAGCCAGGGGACAGCCTCCTACAATGAGCAGTTCTTC

abundance: -
d_gene: -
len: 13
j_gene: TRBJ2-5
v_gene: TRBV20-1
CDR3aa: CSARVNQAETQYF
CDR3nt: TGCAGTGCTAGAGTAAATCAGGCAGAGACCCAGTACTTC

abundance: -
d_gene: -
len: 15
j_gene: TRBJ1-1
v_gene: TRBV6-5
CDR3aa: CASSYSGILNTEAFF
CDR3nt: TGTGCCAGCAGTTACTCAGGGATTCTGAACACTGAAGCTTTCTTT

abundance: -
d_gene: TRBD1
len: 14
j_gene: TRBJ1-5
v_gene: TRBV2
CDR3aa: CASSGQGLNQPQHF
CDR3nt: TGTGCCAGCAGTGGACAGGGCTTAAATCAGCCCCAGCATTTT

abundance: once
d_gene: TRBD2
len: 15
j_gene: TRBJ2-2
v_gene: TRBV5-6
CDR3aa: CASSPSGRGTGELFF
CDR3nt: TGTGCCAGCAGCCCTAGCGGGAGAGGTACCGGGGAGCTGTTTTTT

abundance: few
d_gene: -
len: 14
j_gene: TRBJ1-3
v_gene: TRBV5-6
CDR3aa: CASSLLQIGNTIYF
CDR3nt: TGTGCCAGCAGCTTACTACAGATAGGAAACACCATATATTTT

abundance: -
d_gene: -
len: 13
j_gene: TRBJ1-5
v_gene: TRBV2
CDR3aa: CASSSTGEQPQHF
CDR3nt: TGTGCCAGCAGTTCGACAGGTGAACAGCCCCAGCATTTT

abundance: few
d_gene: -
len: 16
j_gene: TRBJ1-6
v_gene: TRBV20-1
CDR3aa: CSATARGTSKNSPLHF
CDR3nt: TGCAGTGCTACTGCCCGCGGGACATCGAAGAATTCACCCCTCCACTTT

abundance: -
d_gene: TRBD1
len: 14
j_gene: TRBJ2-2
v_gene: TRBV20-1
CDR3aa: CSARGQRNTGELFF
CDR3nt: TGCAGTGCTAGGGGACAGAGGAACACCGGGGAGCTGTTTTTT

abundance: few
d_gene: TRBD2
len: 19
j_gene: TRBJ2-1
v_gene: TRBV4-3
CDR3aa: CASSQAVYSGKSSYNEQFF
CDR3nt: TGCGCCAGCAGCCAAGCCGTATATAGCGGGAAGAGCTCCTACAATGAGCAGTTCTTC

abundance: -
d_gene: TRBD2
len: 13
j_gene: TRBJ2-7
v_gene: TRBV29-1
CDR3aa: CSVDLAGTYEQYF
CDR3nt: TGCAGCGTTGATCTAGCGGGGACCTACGAGCAGTACTTC

abundance: medium-sized
d_gene: -
len: 13
j_gene: TRBJ1-1
v_gene: TRBV30
CDR3aa: CACRRDINTEAFF
CDR3nt: TGTGCCTGCCGCCGGGATATAAACACTGAAGCTTTCTTT

abundance: few
d_gene: -
len: 15
j_gene: TRBJ1-2
v_gene: TRBV27
CDR3aa: CASSLWAGDPYGYTF
CDR3nt: TGTGCCAGCAGTTTATGGGCAGGGGATCCCTATGGCTACACCTTC

abundance: medium-sized
d_gene: TRBD2
len: 19
j_gene: TRBJ2-4
v_gene: TRBV27
CDR3aa: CASSSRTSGRFLAKNIQYF
CDR3nt: TGTGCCAGCAGTTCAAGGACTAGCGGGAGATTTCTGGCCAAAAACATTCAGTACTTC

abundance: -
d_gene: TRBD2
len: 15
j_gene: TRBJ2-1
v_gene: TRBV4-1
CDR3aa: CASSQEGSGRLEQFF
CDR3nt: TGCGCCAGCAGCCAAGAGGGTAGCGGGAGACTTGAGCAGTTCTTC

abundance: -
d_gene: TRBD2
len: 18
j_gene: TRBJ2-3
v_gene: TRBV11-2
CDR3aa: CASSPTLAGVIGTDTQYF
CDR3nt: TGTGCCAGCAGCCCCACGCTAGCGGGAGTGATAGGCACAGATACGCAGTATTTT

abundance: -
d_gene: TRBD2
len: 13
j_gene: TRBJ2-1
v_gene: TRBV10-3
CDR3aa: CAIRASGGDEQFF
CDR3nt: TGTGCCATCAGGGCTAGCGGGGGTGATGAGCAGTTCTTC

abundance: -
d_gene: -
len: 16
j_gene: TRBJ1-6
v_gene: TRBV20-1
CDR3aa: CSASSVRGSYNSPLHF
CDR3nt: TGCAGTGCTAGTAGCGTCAGGGGCTCCTATAATTCACCCCTCCACTTT

abundance: -
d_gene: -
len: 15
j_gene: TRBJ1-2
v_gene: TRBV19
CDR3aa: CASSYSGTANYGYTF
CDR3nt: TGTGCCAGTAGCTACTCGGGTACCGCTAACTATGGCTACACCTTC

abundance: -
d_gene: -
len: 10
j_gene: TRBJ2-7
v_gene: TRBV7-2
CDR3aa: CASGHYEQYF
CDR3nt: TGTGCCAGCGGCCACTACGAGCAGTACTTC

abundance: -
d_gene: -
len: 12
j_gene: TRBJ2-1
v_gene: TRBV20-1
CDR3aa: CSASRSGDEQFF
CDR3nt: TGCAGTGCTAGTCGAAGCGGCGATGAGCAGTTCTTC

abundance: -
d_gene: -
len: 13
j_gene: TRBJ2-1
v_gene: TRBV29-1
CDR3aa: CSVTKSLHNEQFF
CDR3nt: TGCAGCGTCACGAAAAGCCTTCACAATGAGCAGTTCTTC

abundance: -
d_gene: TRBD1
len: 15
j_gene: TRBJ1-4
v_gene: TRBV6-5
CDR3aa: CASSYSGRGNEKLFF
CDR3nt: TGTGCCAGCAGTTACTCGGGCAGGGGGAATGAAAAACTGTTTTTT

abundance: -
d_gene: TRBD2
len: 16
j_gene: TRBJ2-1
v_gene: TRBV18
CDR3aa: CASSRIAGGLYNEQFF
CDR3nt: TGTGCCAGCTCGCGAATAGCGGGAGGGTTGTACAATGAGCAGTTCTTC

abundance: -
d_gene: -
len: 15
j_gene: TRBJ2-5
v_gene: TRBV5-1
CDR3aa: CASSLVVGTQETQYF
CDR3nt: TGCGCCAGCAGCTTGGTGGTAGGAACCCAAGAGACCCAGTACTTC

abundance: -
d_gene: -
len: 12
j_gene: TRBJ1-5
v_gene: TRBV27
CDR3aa: CASIFSNQSQHF
CDR3nt: TGTGCCAGCATTTTTTCGAATCAGTCCCAGCATTTT

abundance: few
d_gene: -
len: 11
j_gene: TRBJ1-1
v_gene: TRBV19
CDR3aa: CASTTGNEAFF
CDR3nt: TGTGCCAGTACTACAGGGAATGAAGCTTTCTTT

abundance: many
d_gene: -
len: 12
j_gene: TRBJ2-2
v_gene: TRBV7-3
CDR3aa: CASSLTQGELFF
CDR3nt: TGTGCCAGCAGCTTAACTCAGGGCGAGCTGTTTTTT

abundance: many
d_gene: TRBD2
len: 15
j_gene: TRBJ2-3
v_gene: TRBV4-2
CDR3aa: CASGLAGVGTDTQYF
CDR3nt: TGTGCCAGCGGGTTGGCGGGGGTAGGCACAGATACGCAGTATTTT

abundance: -
d_gene: TRBD2
len: 14
j_gene: TRBJ2-1
v_gene: TRBV20-1
CDR3aa: CSASQGGQYNEQFF
CDR3nt: TGCAGTGCTAGCCAGGGAGGGCAATACAATGAGCAGTTCTTC

abundance: -
d_gene: -
len: 17
j_gene: TRBJ1-5
v_gene: TRBV4-3
CDR3aa: CASSQDKNPASNQPQHF
CDR3nt: TGCGCCAGCAGCCAAGATAAGAATCCAGCAAGCAATCAGCCCCAGCATTTT

abundance: many
d_gene: -
len: 15
j_gene: TRBJ1-6
v_gene: TRBV20-1
CDR3aa: CSARASVLYNSPLHF
CDR3nt: TGCAGTGCTAGGGCCTCAGTTCTCTATAATTCACCCCTCCACTTT

abundance: -
d_gene: -
len: 14
j_gene: TRBJ2-5
v_gene: TRBV27
CDR3aa: CASSFRASQETQYF
CDR3nt: TGTGCCAGCAGTTTTCGGGCATCCCAAGAGACCCAGTACTTC